These 21 T cell receptor beta chains were all obtained from the same sample, sequenced in a study of OX40 agonist ivuxolimab in advanced cancers. Produced via immunoSEQ multiplex PCR; TCRdb's table is partial and in-frame only. Altogether 100,000 or so clones are present, around 96% being singletons, with the ten largest covering around 2%. Material: CD4+ or CD8+ T cells sorted from blood, obtained in a trial of the OX40 agonist ivuxolimab. Source of these receptors: an adult with an advanced solid tumor such as melanoma, head and neck, liver or kidney cancer.

The count of this clone is one. The gene calls are TRBV19 and TRBJ2-3, with D uncertain. The germline V and J ends were trimmed by 1 base and 2 bases, with 7 bases remaining between them. There are 14 residues in the CDR3. Germline lookup yields CDR1 LNHDA and CDR2 SQIVND (reference sequence). The CDR3 nucleotides read TGTGCCAGTAGTATAGCCGGCTACACAGATACGCAGTATTTT. Translated, it gives CASSIAGYTDTQYF.

The chain combines TRBV27 with TRBJ1-5; D uncertain. The germline V and J ends were trimmed by 3 bases and 2 bases, with 5 bases remaining between them. Per the germline V gene, CDR1 is MNHEY and CDR2 is SMNVEV (reference sequence). The CDR3 sequence is 13 residues long. CDR3 protein: CASSFSGNQPQHF. The CDR3 coding sequence is TGTGCCAGCAGTTTCAGTGGCAATCAGCCCCAGCATTTT.

This clone came up once. The chain combines TRBV5-1 with TRBJ2-3; D remains unclear. The CDR3 contains 16 residues. Germline-derived CDR1 and CDR2 are SGHRS and YFSETQ. With 0 bases removed from V and 0 bases from J, the gap between germline ends came to 11 bases. The DNA of the CDR3 is TGCGCCAGCAGCTTGGATAGGCGGATTAGCACAGATACGCAGTATTTT. Its translation: CASSLDRRISTDTQYF.

In DNA, the CDR3 is TGTGCCAGCAGCCCATTAGCGGGAGCATATGGGGTGCAGTACTTC. The encoded protein is CASSPLAGAYGVQYF. The chain uses TRBV28 and TRBJ2-7; 9 bases are shared with TRBD2. Germline V gene lookup returns CDR1 MDHEN and CDR2 SYDVKM. This CDR3 spans 15 amino acids. The junction had 15 bases not matched to a gene; V was cut back by 6 bases and J by 9 bases.

This sequence joins TRBV6-5 and TRBJ2-7, with no clear D. Looked up from germline, CDR1 is MNHEY and CDR2 is SVGAGI. The CDR3 totals 14 residues. V shed 0 bases and J shed 0 bases, with 6 bases lying between them. For the CDR3, the DNA is TGTGCCAGCAGTTACTCTGGCAGCTCCTACGAGCAGTACTTC. It translates to CASSYSGSSYEQYF.

The J gene is TRBJ1-1, the V gene TRBV27; D remains ambiguous. CDR1 is MNHEY and CDR2 is SMNVEV in the germline V gene (reference sequence). The CDR3 has 14 amino acids. V lost 3 bases and J 5 bases, leaving 13 bases between the germline ends. CDR3 DNA sequence: TGTGCCAGCAGTTTTGGAACGGTTGTAACTGAAGCTTTCTTT. Translating gives CASSFGTVVTEAFF.

The chain uses TRBV7-9 and TRBJ2-1; possibly TRBD1 for D (5 bases). Between the trimmed V and J ends, which lost 5 bases and 7 bases, there was a span of 18 bases. Germline CDR1 reads SEHNR; CDR2 reads FQNEAQ (reference sequence). This CDR3 is built from 15 residues. CDR3 DNA: TGTGCCAGCAGCCAAGTAGGGGCAGGGTGGAATGAGCAGTTCTTC. This gives the protein CASSQVGAGWNEQFF.

The chain joins TRBV5-1 to TRBJ2-5, with 7 nucleotides matching TRBD1. V lost 2 bases to trimming and J lost 4 bases; unmatched junction nucleotides: 5. Germline assignment: CDR1 SGHRS and CDR2 YFSETQ. CDR3 length equals 14 residues. The CDR3 coding sequence is TGCGCCAGCAGCTTCTTCTCAGGGGGAGAGACCCAGTACTTC. Its translation: CASSFFSGGETQYF.

This clone was detected once. The chain couples TRBV27 to TRBJ2-7, with D perhaps matching TRBD1 (5 bases). From germline, CDR1 is MNHEY and CDR2 SMNVEV (reference sequence). Trimming pared 6 bases from V and 6 bases from J, leaving 15 bases between. CDR3 length: 13 amino acids. CDR3 region: CASSVIGQGEQYF. The CDR3 DNA reads as TGTGCCAGCAGCGTTATTGGGCAGGGCGAGCAGTACTTC.

This clone has just a few counts. The V gene is TRBV28, the J gene TRBJ1-5; D gene unclear. This CDR3 spans 10 amino acids. Germline V gives CDR1 MDHEN, CDR2 SYDVKM. The V end was cut by 10 bases, the J end by 5 bases, with 6 bases between. CDR3 region: CATDDQPQHF. The CDR3 DNA sequence: TGTGCCACAGACGATCAGCCCCAGCATTTT.

The gene calls are TRBV2 and TRBJ2-1, with 10 bases aligning to TRBD2. CDR1 SNHLY and CDR2 FYNNEI come from the germline V gene. The CDR3 sequence is 17 residues long. Germline trimming cut 7 bases from V and 5 bases from J; bases unmatched to any gene: 14. The CDR3 loop is CASIAQRELAGNNEQFF. The DNA for the CDR3 is TGTGCCAGCATTGCCCAAAGGGAACTAGCGGGGAACAATGAGCAGTTCTTC.

The table lists this clone with a count of one. V is TRBV30 and J is TRBJ1-5, with a tentative D call TRBD1 (6 bases). CDR1 and CDR2 (germline): GTSNPN, SVGIG (reference sequence). V was cut by 0 bases and J by 7 bases, with 13 bases left in between. CDR3 length: 14 residues. CDR3 sequence: CAWSVGRGEQPQHF. As DNA, the CDR3 is TGTGCCTGGAGTGTAGGCAGGGGAGAACAGCCCCAGCATTTT.

The chain employs TRBV7-3 and TRBJ2-7; TRBD2 matches 7 bases. The CDR3 covers 13 residues. J was trimmed by 1 base and V by 6 bases; bases with no gene match: 3. The germline gives CDR1 SGHTA, CDR2 FQGTGA. The CDR3 nucleotides read TGTGCCAGCAGGGACGGGGGGTCCTACGAGCAGTACTTC. Translating it yields CASRDGGSYEQYF.

The J gene is TRBJ2-7, the V gene TRBV28; 10 bases fit TRBD2. Germline-derived CDR1 and CDR2 are MDHEN and SYDVKM. The trim removed 4 bases at V and 3 bases at J, leaving 12 bases unmatched. The CDR3 totals 17 residues. The CDR3: CASSSTLLAGFLYEQYF. Here the CDR3 DNA reads TGTGCCAGCAGTTCCACGTTACTAGCGGGGTTCCTCTACGAGCAGTACTTC.

The chain employs TRBV4-1 and TRBJ1-2; D ambiguous. V shed 1 base and J shed 1 base, with 7 bases lying between them. CDR3 size: 14 residues. Germline V lookup: CDR1 MGHRA, CDR2 YSYEKL. CDR3 DNA: TGCGCCAGCAGCCAAGTGGGAGGTAACTATGGCTACACCTTC. Translated, it gives CASSQVGGNYGYTF.

The table lists this clone with a count of one. The rearrangement joins TRBV5-4 to TRBJ2-2, with D perhaps TRBD1 (5 bases). The CDR3 extends over 15 amino acids. The germline CDR1 and CDR2 sequences are SGHNT and YYREEE (reference sequence). The V end was cut by 0 bases, the J end by 6 bases, with 12 bases between. Here the CDR3 DNA reads TGTGCCAGCAGCTTGGGGCAGGGATTGGCCGGGGAGCTGTTTTTT. Translating gives CASSLGQGLAGELFF.

The chain joins TRBV7-9 to TRBJ1-2; 10 bases are shared with TRBD1. The CDR3 has 13 amino acids. Germline CDR1 is SEHNR and CDR2 is FQNEAQ (reference sequence). The trim removed 5 bases at V and 8 bases at J, leaving 5 bases unmatched. The CDR3 coding sequence is TGTGCCAGCAGCCGACAGGGGGCAAAAGGCTACACCTTC. Translated: CASSRQGAKGYTF.

This clone was seen once. This chain joins TRBV7-9 and TRBJ2-1; 9 bases agree with TRBD2. Germline-derived CDR1 and CDR2 are SEHNR and FQNEAQ (reference sequence). The CDR3 consists of 14 residues. With 4 bases clipped from V and 6 bases from J, the junction kept 4 bases outside the gene matches. The CDR3 nucleotides are TGTGCCAGCAGCTGGGGACTAGCAAGCAATGAGCAGTTCTTC. This codes for CASSWGLASNEQFF.

CDR3: CATSRSSVSGRENTGELFF. As DNA, the CDR3 is TGTGCCACCAGCAGATCCTCAGTGAGCGGGAGAGAGAACACCGGGGAGCTGTTTTTT. This sequence joins TRBV15 and TRBJ2-2; TRBD2 matches 8 bases. The CDR3 is made up of 19 amino acids. The junction had 12 bases not matched to a gene; V was cut back by 2 bases and J by 1 base. Germline CDR1 reads LNHNV; CDR2 reads YYDKDF (reference sequence).

The chain employs TRBV6-5 and TRBJ2-7; a possible D gene is TRBD1 (5 bases). Looked up from germline, CDR1 is MNHEY and CDR2 is SVGAGI. The CDR3 has 15 amino acids. Trimming removed 7 bases at V and 3 bases at J, with 19 bases between. The CDR3 coding sequence is TGTGCCAGCAACCTCAGGCCAGGGAATTACTACGAGCAGTACTTC. It specifies CASNLRPGNYYEQYF.

V usage is TRBV27 and J usage is TRBJ1-2; TRBD1 matches 9 bases. This CDR3 spans 17 amino acids. J gave up 3 bases and V 0 bases, and 8 bases lay outside the gene matches. Germline CDR1 and CDR2: MNHEY and SMNVEV (reference sequence). CDR3 amino acids: CASSLSFGTGRDYGYTF. CDR3 coding DNA: TGTGCCAGCAGTTTATCGTTCGGGACAGGGCGGGACTATGGCTACACCTTC.